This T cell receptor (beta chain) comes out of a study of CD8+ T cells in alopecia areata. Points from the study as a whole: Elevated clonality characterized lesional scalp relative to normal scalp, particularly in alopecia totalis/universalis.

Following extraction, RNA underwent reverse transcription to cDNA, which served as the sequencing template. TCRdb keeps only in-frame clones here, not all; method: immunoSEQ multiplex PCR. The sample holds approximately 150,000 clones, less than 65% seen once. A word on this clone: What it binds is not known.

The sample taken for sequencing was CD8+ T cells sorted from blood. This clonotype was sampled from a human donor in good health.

CDR3 amino acids: CASSDFRGKSPEAFF. CDR3 bases: TGTGCCAGTAGTGATTTCAGGGGGAAAAGTCCTGAAGCTTTCTTT. V usage is TRBV19 and J usage is TRBJ1-1; 7 bases match TRBD1. Germline V gene data show CDR1 as LNHDA and CDR2 as SQIVND (reference sequence). Losses at the gene ends were 5 bases for V and 6 bases for J; bases not matched to a gene: 12. The length of the CDR3 is 15 residues.